These T cell receptor beta chains were read from a single sample in a study of T-cell reconstitution after alpha-beta-depleted transplantation in children. TCRdb ran MiXCR on the PCR reads and lists one entry per CDR3 protein. The sample shows approximately 98,000 distinct CDR3 sequences, approximately 6.6% of them seen only once. The sequenced sample was PBMCs, mostly from graft donor cells, obtained 360 days after TCRalphabeta/CD19-depleted stem cell transplant. The receptor set was obtained from a male patient under 10 years old who had a stem cell transplant for acute lymphoblastic leukemia, so the T cells may come from the graft donor. CDR3s leave out the opening cysteine and the closing phenylalanine or tryptophan. D genes are given only for firm matches.

TRBJ2-7 TRBD2 TRBV20-1 SARDRRGGVYEQY
TRBJ1-5 NA TRBV2 ASSAGNNQPQH
TRBJ2-7 NA TRBV30 AWSVVGFDEQY
TRBJ2-7 NA TRBV11-2 ASVSRPPHGSKAYEQY
TRBJ2-7 NA TRBV7-9 ASSLEPVTYEQY
TRBJ2-1 TRBD2 TRBV27 ASSSTGLAGLYNEQF
TRBJ1-1 NA TRBV7-9 ASRHRDTEAF
TRBJ2-2 NA TRBV2 ASRGNTGELF
TRBJ2-1 TRBD1 TRBV29-1 SVGGQGARNEQF
TRBJ2-4 TRBD1 TRBV5-5 ASSSGQPLFKNIQY
TRBJ2-4 TRBD1 TRBV29-1 SVSGQGKAKNIQY
TRBJ1-2 NA TRBV20-1 SASRGRANYGYT
TRBJ2-3 TRBD2 TRBV4-3 ASSPHPAGGADTQY
TRBJ2-5 NA TRBV25-1 ASSEYGEETQY
TRBJ2-1 TRBD2 TRBV20-1 SASVLAGSYNEQF
TRBJ1-4 NA TRBV6-2/TRBV6-3 ASSLERTNEKLF
TRBJ2-1 NA TRBV6-2/TRBV6-3 ASSYPHEQF
TRBJ2-3 TRBD2 TRBV20-1 SALAGLASDTQY
TRBJ2-5 NA TRBV18 ASSPPLWQRPVGVGTQY
TRBJ2-3 NA TRBV12-3/TRBV12-4 ASSLWGAGDTQY
TRBJ2-7 TRBD1 TRBV25-1 ASSESSWTGSYEQY
TRBJ2-1 NA TRBV4-2 ASSQPANEQF
TRBJ2-7 NA TRBV6-5 ASSYSSESYEQY
TRBJ1-5 NA TRBV12-3/TRBV12-4 ASSPTLQGIQH
TRBJ2-7 NA TRBV25-1 ASTGTTYEQY
TRBJ1-1 NA TRBV9 ASSSPMDGNTEAF
TRBJ2-1 TRBD2 TRBV7-9 ASSEPWREGLNEQF
TRBJ2-5 TRBD2 TRBV4-3 ASSQEGGLETQY
TRBJ2-7 NA TRBV9 ASSVEAWGEQY
TRBJ2-1 TRBD2 TRBV7-3 ASSLKPRLAGTMDEQF
TRBJ2-5 TRBD2 TRBV5-6 ASSLAALAVPRSQETQY
TRBJ2-3 NA TRBV24-1 ATKDPATTDTQY
TRBJ2-1 TRBD2 TRBV9 ASSRSGRKVNSYNEQF
TRBJ1-2 TRBD1 TRBV30 ASGQEIYGYT
TRBJ2-1 NA TRBV11-2 ASSSRYNEQF
TRBJ2-3 TRBD2 TRBV28 ASSYPWVPLAGREGADTQY
TRBJ2-1 NA TRBV6-2/TRBV6-3 ASAGAYNEQF
TRBJ1-1 NA TRBV20-1 SAPPTGMNTEAF
TRBJ2-7 TRBD2 TRBV9 ASSPRILAGGGPLDEQY
TRBJ1-6 NA TRBV4-3 ASSQALLYSPLH
TRBJ1-3 NA TRBV10-3 AITRGDTIY
TRBJ1-5 NA TRBV20-1 SARSGYYSNQPQH
TRBJ2-7 NA TRBV27 ASSLQESSTYEQY
TRBJ2-2 NA TRBV25-1 ASSELAKGSGELF
TRBJ1-2 TRBD1 TRBV12-3/TRBV12-4 ASSWQGGGSGYT